Listed here are 23 T cell receptor beta chains from one sample, sequenced in a study of T cells in Graves' hyperthyroidism and ophthalmopathy. RNA transcripts gave rise to amplified TCR beta CDR3 regions. When the TCR CDR3 underwent first-round RT-PCR, the HTBI primer set was used. TCRdb fed the multiplex PCR reads into MiXCR, producing one record per CDR3 protein. The sample carries 700,000 or so distinct CDR3 sequences, roughly 17% recorded once. The sequencing sample was made of blood. These receptors were collected from a man younger than 35 with Graves' hyperthyroidism.

This clonotype has more than one count but fewer than ten. For the CDR3, the DNA is TGCGCCAGCAGCCAATTAGCGGGAGGGCCCAATGAGCAGTTCTTC. It yields the protein CASSQLAGGPNEQFF. The chain has TRBV5-1 and TRBJ2-1; 11 bases fit TRBD2. The CDR3 spans 15 residues. V trimming: 4 bases; J trimming: 6 bases; junction bases outside the gene matches: 6. The germline CDR1 and CDR2 sequences are SGHRS and YFSETQ.

This clonotype has ten or more counts. The rearrangement uses TRBV18 and TRBJ2-4, with D possibly TRBD2 on 6 matching bases. Trimming stripped 3 bases from V and 6 bases from J, with 15 bases between. Germline V gives CDR1 KGHSH, CDR2 LQKENI. The CDR3 is made up of 15 amino acids. CDR3 DNA sequence: TGTGCCAGCTCACCTAGGACTACGGGGAGAAACATTCAGTACTTC. As protein: CASSPRTTGRNIQYF.

The sample holds many counts of this clonotype. This sequence joins TRBV3-1 and TRBJ2-5; 7 positions agree with TRBD1. J was trimmed by 5 bases and V by 6 bases; bases with no gene match: 12. CDR1 is LGHDT, CDR2 YNNKEL, per germline (reference sequence). The CDR3 sequence is 15 residues long. CDR3 in DNA: TGTGCCAGCAGTTTTACCGTGACAGGGCGGGAGACCCAGTACTTC. Translated, it gives CASSFTVTGRETQYF.

In this sample, this clonotype turned up many times. This chain uses TRBV20-1 with TRBJ2-7; D gene uncertain. In germline, CDR1 is DFQATT, CDR2 SNEGSKA (reference sequence). V dropped 4 bases and J dropped 0 bases, with 10 bases sitting between them. The CDR3 contains 13 residues. Here the CDR3 DNA reads TGCAGTGCTACTCCTTCTACCTCCTACGAGCAGTACTTC. Translation gives CSATPSTSYEQYF.

This clonotype appeared many times. The chain is built from TRBV19 and TRBJ1-1, with D uncertain. The V and J ends lost 3 bases and 6 bases respectively, with 14 bases between them. CDR3 length: 14 amino acids. Germline CDR1 LNHDA, CDR2 SQIVND (reference sequence). The CDR3 bases are TGTGCCAGTAGTATCGGGGTCCCCCGGGCTGAAGCTTTCTTT. Translating gives CASSIGVPRAEAFF. Full variable domain (missing parts from reference TRBV19 and TRBJ1-1): DGGITQSPKYLFRKEGQNVTLSCEQNLNHDAMYWYRQDPGQGLRLIYYSQIVNDFQKGDIAEGYSVSREKKESFPLTVTSAQKNPTAFYLCASSIGVPRAEAFFGQGTRLTVV.

This clonotype has only a few counts. The chain combines TRBV4-1 with TRBJ2-5, with 9 bases lining up with TRBD2. V lost 0 bases to trimming and J lost 9 bases; unmatched junction nucleotides: 5. There are 14 residues in the CDR3. From germline, CDR1 is MGHRA and CDR2 YSYEKL. CDR3 sequence reads: CASSQEASGKAQYF. The CDR3 DNA reads TGCGCCAGCAGCCAAGAGGCTAGCGGGAAGGCCCAGTACTTC.

The rearrangement uses TRBV4-1 and TRBJ2-1; 10 bases match TRBD2. V trimming: 1 base; J trimming: 4 bases; junction bases outside the gene matches: 13. The CDR3 spans 19 residues. Germline V gene sequence: CDR1 MGHRA, CDR2 YSYEKL. DNA for the CDR3: TGCGCCAGCAGCCAAGGCGTTGGAGCGGGAGGGCTTCGATACAATGAGCAGTTCTTC. Amino acids: CASSQGVGAGGLRYNEQFF.

The chain links TRBV11-2 to TRBJ1-4; D ambiguous. This CDR3 comprises 14 residues. CDR1 and CDR2 from the germline V gene are SGHAT and FQNNGV. V dropped 6 bases and J dropped 7 bases, with 15 bases sitting between them. CDR3 region: CASSEYTGSEKLFF. The CDR3 DNA reads TGTGCCAGCAGTGAATATACCGGAAGTGAAAAACTGTTTTTT.

This clonotype was counted at least ten times. The V gene is TRBV30, the J gene TRBJ1-1, with D hard to call. Trimming removed 4 bases from V and 0 bases from J, with 12 bases in between. Germline assignment: CDR1 GTSNPN and CDR2 SVGIG (reference sequence). CDR3 length: 14 residues. The CDR3 DNA reads TGTGCCTGGACCCGGACTGTAATGAACACTGAAGCTTTCTTT. It is translated as CAWTRTVMNTEAFF.

This clonotype was found many times. This rearrangement joins TRBV11-1 to TRBJ2-3; tentatively, D is TRBD1 (5 bases). Trimming stripped 4 bases from V and 4 bases from J, with 15 bases between. The CDR3 consists of 15 residues. CDR1 is SGHAT, CDR2 FQDESV, per germline (reference sequence). This CDR3 is CASSSNPGAADTQYF. The CDR3 nucleotides read TGTGCCAGCAGCTCCAACCCTGGGGCCGCAGATACGCAGTATTTT.

This clonotype was seen a handful of times. The V and J genes are TRBV7-3 and TRBJ2-2; possibly TRBD2 for D (5 bases). CDR1 and CDR2 from the germline V gene are SGHTA and FQGTGA. The CDR3 spans 16 residues. V was pared by 1 base and J by 0 bases, with 9 bases between. The CDR3 sequence: CASSLRAGANTGELFF. The DNA for the CDR3 is TGTGCCAGCAGCTTAAGGGCGGGCGCGAACACCGGGGAGCTGTTTTTT.

This clonotype was seen a handful of times. The CDR3 sequence is CASSFPGQGTGELFF. The CDR3 DNA reads TGTGCCAGCAGTTTTCCGGGACAGGGAACCGGGGAGCTGTTTTTT. The genes are TRBV6-9 and TRBJ2-2, with TRBD1 identical over 9 bases. The ends lost 4 bases at V and 5 bases at J; junction bases unmatched: 5. The CDR3 length is 15 residues. Germline CDR1 and CDR2: MNHGY and SVAAGI.

This clonotype was counted between two and nine times. The rearrangement uses TRBV7-2 and TRBJ2-2; TRBD2 agrees at 9 bases. In germline, CDR1 is SGHTA, CDR2 FQGNSA. The length of the CDR3 is 18 residues. Trimming took 5 bases from V and 4 from J; bases not matched to a gene: 14. The CDR3: CASSPRRVAGVGTGELFF. The CDR3 DNA reads TGTGCCAGCAGCCCGAGGAGGGTAGCGGGAGTGGGCACCGGGGAGCTGTTTTTT.

V and J are TRBV11-3 and TRBJ2-1; D gene ambiguous. Germline assignment: CDR1 SGHNT and CDR2 YENEEA. The germline V and J ends were trimmed by 8 bases and 0 bases, with 11 bases remaining between them. The CDR3 loop spans 14 amino acids. The CDR3 sequence: CASARVSSYNEQFF. The CDR3 DNA reads as TGTGCCAGCGCTAGGGTTAGCTCCTACAATGAGCAGTTCTTC.

This clonotype was counted many times. The CDR3 here is CASSQDWQGDGTEAFF. The CDR3 bases are TGTGCCAGCAGCCAAGATTGGCAGGGGGACGGCACTGAAGCTTTCTTT. This chain uses TRBV3-1 with TRBJ1-1; 7 bases map to TRBD1. V dropped 0 bases and J dropped 4; count of bases not matched to a gene: 8. The V gene's germline CDR1 is LGHDT and CDR2 YNNKEL (reference sequence). The CDR3 runs 16 residues.

This chain connects TRBV6-2 or TRBV6-3 to TRBJ2-3, with D possibly called TRBD1 or TRBD2 (5 bases each). The CDR3 has 15 amino acids. V was clipped by 4 bases and J by 2 bases, with 13 bases between them. The germline CDR1 and CDR2 sequences are MNHEY and SVGEGT. In nucleotides, the CDR3 is TGTGCCAGCAGTTCGCCGGGACGGAACACAGATACGCAGTATTTT. Encoded protein: CASSSPGRNTDTQYF.

At least ten counts were recorded for this clonotype. The V call is TRBV12-3 or TRBV12-4, the J call TRBJ1-1, with D possibly being TRBD1 (6 bases). The CDR3 consists of 13 residues. V lost 6 bases to trimming and J lost 3 bases, with 11 bases between them. The CDR3 spells CASRSQGHTEAFF. The CDR3 region has the DNA TGTGCCAGCAGATCTCAGGGGCACACTGAAGCTTTCTTT.

CDR3 bases: TGTGCCACCCGGAGGCGGGAGTTTGCAGATACGCAGTATTTT. Translation: CATRRREFADTQYF. The chain uses TRBV27 and TRBJ2-3; 7 positions match TRBD2. V lost 10 bases, J lost 4 bases, and 11 bases stayed unmatched. The CDR3 loop spans 14 amino acids. The germline V gene encodes CDR1 MNHEY and CDR2 SMNVEV (reference sequence).

This clonotype was picked up a small number of times. The chain combines TRBV5-8 with TRBJ1-2, with 8 nucleotides matching TRBD1. The germline gives CDR1 SGHTS, CDR2 YDEGEE. This CDR3 contains 15 residues. Germline trimming cut 4 bases from V and 4 bases from J; bases unmatched to any gene: 9. The CDR3 spells CASSPGTGSSYGYTF. The CDR3 DNA reads TGTGCCAGCAGCCCAGGGACAGGCTCGAGCTATGGCTACACCTTC.

J is TRBJ2-2 and V is TRBV24-1; D may match TRBD1 or TRBD2 (5 bases each). Germline CDR1 reads KGHDR; CDR2 reads SFDVKD. This CDR3 has 14 amino acids. V lost 9 bases to trimming and J lost 1 base, with 11 bases between them. CDR3 nucleotides: TGTGCCACCGGGGCGGGTAGGAACACCGGGGAGCTGTTTTTT. This sequence encodes CATGAGRNTGELFF.

This clonotype was counted many times. The rearrangement uses TRBV15 and TRBJ1-5; TRBD1 might be the D (6 bases). The CDR3 contains 17 residues. Per germline, CDR1 LNHNV and CDR2 YYDKDF (reference sequence). V lost 1 base and J 2 bases, leaving 15 bases between the germline ends. The CDR3 nucleotides are TGTGCCACCAGCAGAGCTTTCACAGGGTTTGGCAATCAGCCCCAGCATTTT. Translation: CATSRAFTGFGNQPQHF.

This clonotype was counted a few times. V usage is TRBV19 and J usage is TRBJ2-2; D may match TRBD1 or TRBD2 (5 bases each). The CDR3 contains 14 residues. Trimming took 6 bases from V and 3 from J, leaving 11 bases between them. The V gene's germline CDR1 is LNHDA and CDR2 SQIVND (reference sequence). The CDR3 DNA reads as TGTGCCAGTAGACCCGGGGCGTACACCGGGGAGCTGTTTTTT. It yields the protein CASRPGAYTGELFF.

This chain uses TRBV12-3 or TRBV12-4 with TRBJ2-6; TRBD2 matches at 10 bases. This CDR3 has 20 amino acids. Trimming at V came to 5 bases and at J to 4 bases, leaving 17 bases not matched to a gene. CDR3 nucleotides: TGTGCCAGCAGTAGCGGGAGGGGAGGTAGGATGGAATCCGGGGCCAACGTCCTGACTTTC. Amino acid sequence: CASSSGRGGRMESGANVLTF.